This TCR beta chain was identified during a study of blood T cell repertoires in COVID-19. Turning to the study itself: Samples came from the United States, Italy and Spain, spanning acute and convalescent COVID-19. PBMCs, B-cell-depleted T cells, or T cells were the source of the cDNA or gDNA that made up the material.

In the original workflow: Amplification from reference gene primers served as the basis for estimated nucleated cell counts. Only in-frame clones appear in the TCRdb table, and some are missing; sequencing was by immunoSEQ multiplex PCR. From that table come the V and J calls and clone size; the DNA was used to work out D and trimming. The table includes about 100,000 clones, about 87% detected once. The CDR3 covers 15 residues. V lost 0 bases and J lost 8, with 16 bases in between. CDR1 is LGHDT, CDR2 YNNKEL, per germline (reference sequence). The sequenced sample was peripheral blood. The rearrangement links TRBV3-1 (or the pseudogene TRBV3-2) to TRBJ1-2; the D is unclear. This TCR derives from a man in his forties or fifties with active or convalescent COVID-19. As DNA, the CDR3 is TGTGCCAGCAGCCAAGACCCCGGGGAGGGAGAAGGCTACACCTTC. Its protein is CASSQDPGEGEGYTF.